This TCR beta chain was recorded in a study of vaccination and CD4 T cells after COVID-19 (dated by TCRdb to the early 2020s). About the investigation overall: SARS-CoV-2 positivity had been established in the convalescent patients by nasal swab PCR, and mild disease was recorded in under ten of these patients and severe disease in one. The convalescent cohort included six males and four females, with two Hispanic individuals, seven Caucasians, two Asians and one multiracial person. Participants got two doses of the Pfizer-BioNTech BNT162b2 vaccine (n=8) or two doses of the Moderna mRNA-1273 vaccine (n=2). Post-COVID blood samples from convalescent patients were collected a median of 101 days after diagnosis, with a range of roughly 35 to 180 days. Post-vaccine blood samples were taken a median of 72 days after the second vaccine dose, with a range of roughly 14 to 250 days. The cultures were stimulated with overlapping spike peptide pools from SARS-CoV-2 and from the common cold coronaviruses HCoV-NL63, HCoV-OC43 and HCoV-229E. Control cultures used a CEFX viral epitope pool as positive control, an HIV-1 Nef peptide pool as negative control, or no peptide. In around nine COVID-19 convalescent patients and a handful of infection-naive healthy vaccine recipients, the spike-specific CD4+ TCR repertoire before mRNA vaccination was compared with the repertoire after mRNA vaccination. General study outcomes and caveats: Only a relatively small number of convalescent patients were included in the study, and early timepoints following natural infection were not analyzed. In convalescent patients, a median 86.3% of post-vaccine SARS-CoV-2-reactive clones were detected only after vaccination, and vaccine-specific priming was suggested by this finding. An increase in the median number of SARS-CoV-2-reactive clonotypes from 21 after infection to roughly 38 after vaccination was observed, but the change was not found to be significant. Of the vaccine-specific clones in convalescent patients, 304 of 307, or nearly all, reacted only to SARS-CoV-2 spike and did not cross-react with common cold coronaviruses.

Library prep was done by PCR. DNA from cultured CD4+ T cells was subjected to TCR sequencing with the Oncomine TCR Beta short-read assay at the Johns Hopkins FTIC core. Genomic DNA was extracted from the cultured CD4+ T cells with the QIAamp micro DNA kit. The Oncomine TCR Beta libraries from cultured CD4+ T cells were pooled using unique dual indexes and then sequenced on an Illumina iSeq 100. From the authors' description of their analysis: Non-productive sequences were removed, and CDR3s that did not start with C, did not end with F or W, or were shorter than 7 amino acids were discarded. The MANAFEST web application identified antigen-specific clonotypes by comparing peptide-stimulated wells against reference wells and other culture wells. Positive clones required FDR below 0.05, an odds ratio above 5, and productive frequency above 0.1% in at least two of three replicate wells. Cross-reactive clonotypes were defined as significantly expanded in both SARS-CoV-2 spike wells and at least one common cold coronavirus spike condition. Using R version 3.6.1, CDR3 homology was evaluated through Levenshtein distances (stringdist) along with unrooted phylogenetic trees (ape). TCRdb reran the public reads through fastp at Q25 and MiXCR, keeping productive beta chains. Every distinct CDR3 protein forms one entry, paired with its most common genes and DNA. What appears here as the V and J calls and clone size reflects TCRdb's work, not the paper's. Within this sample are more than 8,000 distinct CDR3 sequences, with around 30% of them counted one time only. Together, the top ten hold approximately 15% of the sample.

On this clonotype: Its antigen is not yet known. No quality values exist for individual bases; no much larger clone is one base distant.

This specimen's treatment or condition label, per the study, means: 10-day PBMC culture with coronavirus spike peptide pools or control peptides (ViraFEST assay). The study used the ViraFEST assay, which expanded antigen-specific T cells with peptide pools and then identified expanded clonotypes by TCR sequencing. Positive SARS-CoV-2 PCR tests in the convalescent patients dated from March to December 2020, before Alpha, Beta and Delta variants emerged in the United States. Approximately 2.1 million PBMCs per well were cultured in IMDM with approximately 5% human AB serum and about 9.2 IU/ml IL-2, plus 10 ug/ml peptide pools. On days 3 and 7, half of the culture medium was replaced with fresh IL-2-containing medium. After roughly 11 days of culture, CD4+ T cells were isolated by negative selection with the EasySep CD4+ T cell isolation kit. PBMCs were separated from whole blood using Ficoll-Paque Plus gradient centrifugation and then either used fresh or cryopreserved at -140C. Triplicate wells were generally used for each culture condition.

The germline V gene yields MDHEN for CDR1 and SYDVKM for CDR2. The CDR3 measures 15 amino acids from cysteine to phenylalanine. Of all the DNA, just the CDR3 is kept, 45 bases in frame from base 1. The V end gives up 7 bases and the J end 11 bases, leaving 14 bases in the junction not matched to a gene. The chain couples TRBV28 to TRBJ2-2; the junction holds 9 bases that match TRBD2. This clonotype was sampled from a human donor who had recovered from COVID-19. The sequences come from CD4+ T cells from blood, cultured in vitro, collected after SARS-CoV-2 vaccination. The CDR3 is CASNSPAGGGGELFF. In nucleotides, the sequence is TGTGCCAGCAATTCCCCGGCGGGGGGGGGTGGCGAGCTGTTTTTT.